The TCR beta chain under discussion was sequenced for a study of long-term antiretroviral therapy in people with HIV. Study outcomes and limitations: Subsequent to ART, diversity was augmented yet persisted below that of transplant donor controls. Dating from about 2004 to 2017, the blood was possibly obtained under older ART regimens. Those clones which expanded before ART made up the dominant part of the repertoire at all time points.

This clone was observed once. The antigen remains undetermined. Run at survey level, the immunoSEQ assay was version v3.0. Data came from immunoSEQ multiplex PCR; TCRdb stores just in-frame clones and leaves some out. The data contain under 20,000 clones, 65% to 80% of them seen just once; the ten biggest clones take up less than 10%. Trimming stripped 2 bases from V and 7 bases from J, with 20 bases between. CDR1 and CDR2 from the germline V gene are MDHEN and SYDVKM. This CDR3 comprises 16 residues. This TCR was recovered from a man younger than 30 with HIV. The starting material was unsorted PBMCs, obtained 0.5 years before starting antiretroviral therapy. The V call is TRBV28, the J call TRBJ1-2, with D possibly being TRBD1 (6 bases). The CDR3 protein is CASSLPIQGRVSGYTF. The DNA for the CDR3 is TGTGCCAGCAGTTTACCAATACAGGGTAGAGTTAGTGGCTACACCTTC.